Listed here is a single TCR beta chain. Its antigen is not identified. The data were obtained in a study of T cell responses to AZD1222 COVID-19 vaccine. Study-wide results and limits: Repertoires were collected only later (after the peak T cell response had occurred). CD4 TCRs linked to vaccination spanned spike, dominating at 160-218 and 743-854. The donor cohort was predominantly white British with a female majority, and clonal diversity may have been underestimated. Recipients of AZD1222 seropositive at baseline numbered only 5 or 6.

The CDR3 contains 12 residues. Trimming took 4 bases from V and 5 from J, leaving 6 bases between them. Germline-derived CDR1 and CDR2 are MNHEY and SVGAGI. The method was immunoSEQ multiplex PCR; TCRdb's version includes in-frame clones alone and lacks a portion of them. This sample has roughly 130,000 clones, with approximately 90% found just once. This chain uses TRBV6-5 with TRBJ1-5; D is undetermined. The source was peripheral blood, collected on day 0 of AZD1222 vaccination. This sequence originates from an adult in good health. The CDR3, as DNA: TGTGCCAGCAGTTTTGGGGATCAGCCCCAGCATTTT. Its protein product is CASSFGDQPQHF.